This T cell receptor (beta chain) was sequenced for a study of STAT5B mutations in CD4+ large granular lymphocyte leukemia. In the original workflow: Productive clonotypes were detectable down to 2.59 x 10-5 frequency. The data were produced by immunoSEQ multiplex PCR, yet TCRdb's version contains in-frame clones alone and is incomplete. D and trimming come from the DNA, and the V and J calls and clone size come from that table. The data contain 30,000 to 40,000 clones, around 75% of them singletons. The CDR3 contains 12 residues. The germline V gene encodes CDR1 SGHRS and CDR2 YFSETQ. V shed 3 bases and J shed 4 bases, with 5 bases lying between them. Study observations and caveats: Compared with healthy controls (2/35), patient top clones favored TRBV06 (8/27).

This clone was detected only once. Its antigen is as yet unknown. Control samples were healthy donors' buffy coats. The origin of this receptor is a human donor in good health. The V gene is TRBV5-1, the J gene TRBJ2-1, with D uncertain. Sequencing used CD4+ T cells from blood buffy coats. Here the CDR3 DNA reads TGCGCCAGCAGCTCCGGTTACAATGAGCAGTTCTTC. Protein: CASSSGYNEQFF. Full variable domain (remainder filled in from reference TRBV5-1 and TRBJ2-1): KAGVTQTPRYLIKTRGQQVTLSCSPISGHRSVSWYQQTPGQGLQFLFEYFSETQRNKGNFPGRFSGRQFSNSRSEMNVSTLELGDSALYLCASSSGYNEQFFGPGTRLTVL.